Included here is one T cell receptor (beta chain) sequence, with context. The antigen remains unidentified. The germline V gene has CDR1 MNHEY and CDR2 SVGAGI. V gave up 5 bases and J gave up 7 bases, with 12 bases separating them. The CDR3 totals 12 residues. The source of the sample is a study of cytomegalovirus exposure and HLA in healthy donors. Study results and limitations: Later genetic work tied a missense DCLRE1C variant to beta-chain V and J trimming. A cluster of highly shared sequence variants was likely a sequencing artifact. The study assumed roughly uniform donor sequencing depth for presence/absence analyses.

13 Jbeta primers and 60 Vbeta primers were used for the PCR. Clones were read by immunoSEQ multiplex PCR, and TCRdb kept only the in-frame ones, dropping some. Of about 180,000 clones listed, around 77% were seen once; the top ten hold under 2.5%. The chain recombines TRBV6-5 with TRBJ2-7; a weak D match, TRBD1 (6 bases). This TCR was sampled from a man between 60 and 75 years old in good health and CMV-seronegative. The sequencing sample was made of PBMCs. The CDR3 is CASSRGTMEQYF. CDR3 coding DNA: TGTGCCAGCAGTAGGGGGACCATGGAGCAGTACTTC.